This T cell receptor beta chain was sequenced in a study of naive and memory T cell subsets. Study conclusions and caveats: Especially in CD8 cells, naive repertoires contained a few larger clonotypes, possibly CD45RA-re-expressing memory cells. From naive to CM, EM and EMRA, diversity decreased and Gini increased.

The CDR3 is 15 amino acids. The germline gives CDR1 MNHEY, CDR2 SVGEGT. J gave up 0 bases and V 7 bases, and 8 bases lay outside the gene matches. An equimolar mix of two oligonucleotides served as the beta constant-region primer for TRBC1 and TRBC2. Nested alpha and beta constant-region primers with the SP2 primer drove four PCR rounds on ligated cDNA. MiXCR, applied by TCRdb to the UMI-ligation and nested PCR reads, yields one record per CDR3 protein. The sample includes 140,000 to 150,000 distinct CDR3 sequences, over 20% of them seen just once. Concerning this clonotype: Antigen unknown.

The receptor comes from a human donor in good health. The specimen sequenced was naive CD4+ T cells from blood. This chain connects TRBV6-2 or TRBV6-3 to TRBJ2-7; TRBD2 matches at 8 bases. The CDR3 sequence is CASTPLLADSYEQYF. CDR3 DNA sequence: TGTGCCAGCACCCCCTTACTAGCGGACTCCTACGAGCAGTACTTC.